This TCR beta chain was obtained from a study of early T cells in non-severe SARS-CoV-2 infection. Overall study context: Sequencing was performed on bulk RNA from unsorted whole blood, leaving chains unpaired.

Study outcomes and limitations: Lookups in VDJdb leaned toward anti-spike CD8 responses and missed private and CD4 specificities.

Germline V gene sequence: CDR1 SQVTM, CDR2 ANQGSEA. The CDR3 is made up of 13 amino acids. The V end lost 4 bases, the J end lost 2 bases, and 12 bases lay between the germline ends. TCRdb itself ran the 5' RACE reads through MiXCR, one entry per CDR3 protein. The sample consists of fewer than 65,000 distinct CDR3 sequences, 7% to 10% of them appearing once. This clonotype showed up many times. Its matching antigen is unknown. The clonotype originates from an adult who was a healthcare worker with PCR-confirmed SARS-CoV-2 infection or an uninfected control (not recorded which). The rearrangement joins TRBV29-1 to TRBJ2-7; D gene ambiguous. Sequencing was done on a sample of whole blood. The CDR3 loop is CSVVGFGPYEQYF. In nucleotides, the CDR3 is TGCAGCGTTGTCGGGTTTGGGCCCTACGAGCAGTACTTC.